What follows are 10 T cell receptor beta chains derived from one specimen sequenced in a study of tumor and adjacent non-tumor tissue in lung cancer (dated by TCRdb to 2017 to 2018). Library construction relied on multiplex PCR. Data came from an Illumina HiSeq 2500. TCRbeta libraries were built by three rounds of nested PCR using primers (Table S4), following protocols modified from ARM-PCR. TCRdb applied fastp at Q25 and MiXCR to the public reads, then kept only in-frame beta chains. Each entry merges the rows of one CDR3 protein and shows their most common DNA and genes. The sample table lists some 99,000 distinct CDR3 sequences, about 61% of them with a count of one. Together, the top ten hold under 20% of the sample. RNA was isolated from bulk unsorted tissue, and RNA quality was assessed with a NanoDrop ND-1000 and an Agilent 2100. Distant non-tumor tissue taken more than 3 cm from the tumor edge was used as the normal lung sample.

The sequenced sample consisted of distant non-tumor lung tissue. These receptors were obtained from a man aged 55 to 69 with non-small cell lung cancer.

The rearrangement joins TRBV7-8 to TRBJ2-7, with D possibly matching TRBD1 (5 bases). Germline-derived CDR1 and CDR2 are SGHVS and FQNEAQ. The CDR3 length is 15 residues. The V end was cut by 1 base, the J end by 6 bases, with 16 bases between. CDR3 region: CASSLVPGARAEQYF. CDR3 bases: TGTGCCAGCAGCTTAGTCCCCGGCGCCAGGGCCGAGCAGTACTTC. The full variable domain, in which reference TRBV7-8 and TRBJ2-7 provide the parts outside the CDR3, is GAGVSQSPRYKVAKRGQDVALRCDPISGHVSLFWYQQALGQGPEFLTYFQNEAQLDKSGLPSDRFFAERPEGSVSTLKIQRTQQEDSAVYLCASSLVPGARAEQYFGPGTRLTVT.

About this clonotype: A read error may explain this, as a much larger clone is one base away. This chain joins TRBV28 and TRBJ2-3, with TRBD2 matching 10 bases. Germline V gene lookup returns CDR1 MDHEN and CDR2 SYDVKM. Trimming took 10 bases from V and 7 from J; bases not matched to a gene: 5. This CDR3 has 12 amino acids. Here the CDR3 reads CANNSGRNTQYF. Written as DNA, the CDR3 is TGTGCCAACAATAGCGGGAGGAATACGCAGTATTTT.

This clonotype came up many times. J is TRBJ2-3 and V is TRBV6-1; the D gene could be TRBD1 or TRBD2 (5 bases each). The V gene's germline CDR1 is MNHNS and CDR2 SASEGT. The CDR3 runs 15 residues. V was trimmed by 2 bases and J by 4 bases, leaving 13 bases between them. The CDR3 coding sequence is TGTGCCAGCAGTGAACTCTCGCGAGGGGCAGATACGCAGTATTTT. Its translation is CASSELSRGADTQYF.

Of note for this clonotype: One end of the junction varies from germline; a read error may be responsible. The chain employs TRBV11-3 and TRBJ2-7, with TRBD2 matching over 10 bases. This CDR3 region has 15 residues. CDR1 is SGHNT and CDR2 is YENEEA in the germline V gene. CDR3 nucleotide sequence: TGTGTCAGCAGCTTAGATATGAGCGGGAGGGACGAGCAGCACTTC. It yields the protein CVSSLDMSGRDEQHF.

To note about this clonotype: A read error may account for a junction end that differs from germline. The CDR3 sequence: CASWSGVLGEQRQVYGCTF. CDR3 coding DNA: TGTGCCAGCTGGTCAGGTGTCTTGGGGGAGCAGCGGCAGGTCTATGGCTGCACCTTC. This sequence joins TRBV6-5 and TRBJ1-2; possibly TRBD1 for D (5 bases). The CDR3 contains 19 residues. Germline V CDR1 and CDR2: MNHEY, SVGAGI.

V is TRBV12-3 or TRBV12-4 and J is TRBJ1-6; possible D gene TRBD1, 5 bases. This CDR3 spans 14 amino acids. V lost 7 bases and J lost 9, with 16 bases in between. In nucleotides, the CDR3 is TGTGCCAGCACGAAGAGGGCTCAGGGTTCACCCCTCCACTTT. Amino acids: CASTKRAQGSPLHF.

A single count supports this clonotype. A read error is possible here, since a much larger clone lies one base away. The CDR3 sequence is CASSLGMGSLTGELFF. The CDR3 bases are TGTGCCAGCAGCTTGGGCATGGGGTCCCTCACCGGGGAGCTGTTTTTT. The V and J genes are TRBV28 and TRBJ2-2; D is undetermined. The CDR3 is 16 amino acids. The V gene's germline CDR1 is MDHEN and CDR2 SYDVKM. V was shortened by 6 bases and J by 4 bases, with 18 bases between the two germline ends.

On this clonotype: One end of the junction fails to match germline, which may point to a read error. V is TRBV6-5 and J is TRBJ2-1; no definite D call. In germline, CDR1 is MNHEY, CDR2 SVGAGI. The length of the CDR3 is 15 residues. The DNA for the CDR3 is TGTGCCAGCAGTCGGGCAGTAATCTTCTACAATGAACAGTTCTTC. The encoded protein is CASSRAVIFYNEQFF.

A note on this clonotype: This may be a read error: a much more frequent sequence differs by one nucleotide. This chain connects TRBV7-8 to TRBJ2-1; D ambiguous. This CDR3 is built from 14 residues. Looked up from germline, CDR1 is SGHVS and CDR2 is FQNEAQ. V was clipped by 1 base and J by 6 bases, with 10 bases between them. The CDR3: CASSLGLVGNEQFF. CDR3 nucleotide sequence: TGTGCCAGCAGCTTAGGGCTAGTGGGCAATGAGCAGTTCTTC.

For this clonotype: A read error may produce the germline difference seen at one junction end. The rearrangement links TRBV11-2 to TRBJ2-3; D call uncertain. There are 12 residues in the CDR3. CDR1 and CDR2 from the germline V gene are SGHAT and FQNNGV. DNA for the CDR3: TGTGCCAGCAGCCCCTCCACAGATACGCGATATTTC. This codes for CASSPSTDTRYF.